This T cell receptor beta chain was recovered during a study of early T cells in non-severe SARS-CoV-2 infection. TCRdb re-called the 5' RACE reads through MiXCR, storing one row per CDR3 protein. The sample includes more than 55,000 distinct CDR3 sequences, 13% of them seen just once. The CDR3 contains 12 residues. Germline lookup yields CDR1 DFQATT and CDR2 SNEGSKA (reference sequence). Trimming stripped 5 bases from V and 2 bases from J, with 10 bases between. The sample in question was whole blood, obtained at baseline. This TCR came from an adult who was a healthcare worker with PCR-confirmed SARS-CoV-2 infection or an uninfected control (not recorded which). The chain employs TRBV20-1 and TRBJ2-7; possibly TRBD2 for D (6 bases). Written as DNA, the CDR3 is TGCAGTGCTCCCGGGGGACCCTACGAGCAGTACTTC. Its translation: CSAPGGPYEQYF.